Listed below are T cell receptor beta chains from one sample, sequenced in a study of T cells after yellow fever vaccination. Via MiXCR, TCRdb re-called the 5' RACE reads, giving one row per CDR3 protein. The sample holds around 310,000 distinct CDR3 sequences, around 4% seen once. The sample here was PBMCs, taken on the day of the yellow fever booster vaccination. The receptors were gathered from a man between 18 and 29 years old who received the YFV17D yellow fever vaccine. CDR3s include the opening cysteine and the closing phenylalanine or tryptophan. A D gene is named only where the DNA matches it firmly. Clone size is not always given. Where it is, it says once, few, many or a class for expanded clones.

V,D,J,size,CDR3,DNA
TRBV4-1,TRBD1,TRBJ2-1,-,CASSQDPGTGGEGQFF,TGCGCCAGCAGCCAAGATCCCGGGACAGGGGGCGAAGGGCAGTTCTTC
TRBV10-2,-,TRBJ1-5,many,CATTNLAGDQPQHF,TGCGCCACCACAAACCTGGCCGGGGATCAGCCCCAGCATTTT
TRBV7-2,TRBD1,TRBJ2-1,many,CASSQDRGAYNEQFF,TGTGCCAGCAGCCAGGACAGGGGGGCCTACAATGAGCAGTTCTTC
TRBV3-1,-,TRBJ2-5,-,CASSQAVGKETQYF,TGTGCCAGCAGCCAAGCGGTGGGGAAAGAGACCCAGTACTTC
TRBV9,-,TRBJ1-1,few,CASSPQRENTEAFF,TGTGCCAGCAGCCCGCAACGGGAGAACACTGAAGCTTTCTTT
TRBV20-1,-,TRBJ2-3,few,CSAKGGERVTDTQYF,TGCAGTGCTAAGGGCGGGGAAAGGGTCACAGATACGCAGTATTTT
TRBV5-1,-,TRBJ2-2,few,CASSWIGAPNTGELFF,TGCGCCAGCAGCTGGATTGGGGCCCCGAACACCGGGGAGCTGTTTTTT
TRBV15,-,TRBJ1-1,few,CATSRGGTLNTEAFF,TGTGCCACCAGCAGAGGCGGGACACTTAACACTGAAGCTTTCTTT
TRBV5-1,TRBD2,TRBJ2-4,many,CASSLDSGARVGYF,TGCGCCAGCAGCTTGGATAGCGGGGCCCGAGTTGGGTACTTC
TRBV20-1,-,TRBJ1-2,few,CSAPPGGLDGYTF,TGCAGTGCTCCCCCAGGTGGTCTCGATGGCTACACCTTC